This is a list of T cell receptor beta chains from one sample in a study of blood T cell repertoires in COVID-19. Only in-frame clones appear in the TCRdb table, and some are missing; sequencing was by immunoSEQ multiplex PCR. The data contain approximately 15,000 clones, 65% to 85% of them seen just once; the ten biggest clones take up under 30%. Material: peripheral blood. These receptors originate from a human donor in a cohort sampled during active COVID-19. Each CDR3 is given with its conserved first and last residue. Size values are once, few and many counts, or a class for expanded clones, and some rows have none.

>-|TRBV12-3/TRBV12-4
CASSLPPRGQFF
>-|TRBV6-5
CASSQLLGLNTQYF
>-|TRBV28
CASSSRDRTAYEQYF
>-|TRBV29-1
CSPELAGGAGEQFF
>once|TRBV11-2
CASSFREGTMGTGELFF
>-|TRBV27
CASSLSPSGSDEQYF
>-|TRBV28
CASSFGGGSYNEQFF
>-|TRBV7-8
CASSLPRRASPNQPQHF
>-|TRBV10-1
CASSEGGTGTDTQYF
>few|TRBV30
CAWRKLLADTGELFF
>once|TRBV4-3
CASSHGTGEGETQYF
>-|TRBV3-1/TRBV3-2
CASSHRQGRGETQYF
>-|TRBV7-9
CASSSPLGQWSVETQYF
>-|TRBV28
CASSRSSGAYNEQFF
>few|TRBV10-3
CAIRASGGKSSHNEQFF
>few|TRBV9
CASSRIQTRYGYTF
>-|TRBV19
CASSISGGFHNEQFF
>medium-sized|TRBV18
CASSPSAGDPYNEQFF
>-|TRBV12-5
CASGGLAGGPLEQYF
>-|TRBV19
CASSTGASGKVEQFF
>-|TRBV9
CASSVWEGTEAFF
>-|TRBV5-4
CASSSGTSGRTGELFF
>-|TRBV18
CASCPRGPSYEQYF
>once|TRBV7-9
CASSWDRGGKAEAFF
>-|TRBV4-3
CASSQRQGNGNTIYF
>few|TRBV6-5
CASSRLAGGTDTQYF
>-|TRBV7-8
CASSFGGQAELFF
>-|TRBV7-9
CASSFTGTANSPLHF
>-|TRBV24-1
CATSDSYGQREGAYNEQFF
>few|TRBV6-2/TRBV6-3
CASSALAGSSYNEQFF
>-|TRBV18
CASSPGLAGDTQYF
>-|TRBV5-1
CASNSGTGETQYF
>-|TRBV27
CASGKGERDF
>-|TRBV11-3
CASSLIGTSGTGETQYF
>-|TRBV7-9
CASSPPGGSHYNEQFF
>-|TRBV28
CASSDGDITSYEQYF
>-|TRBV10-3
CAISERGQGDEKLFF
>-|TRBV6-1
CASSEQAGREAFF
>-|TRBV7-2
CASSFRQSGYTF